Presented here are 19 T cell receptor beta chains from one specimen sequenced in a study of HIV-infected patients and healthy controls. All unsorted peripheral T cells were captured because whole blood was used without fractionation. Around 530 ng RNA was reverse transcribed with alpha and beta constant-region primers. Using multiplexing indices, alpha and beta chain libraries were generated apart by chain-specific third strand synthesis. A single record per CDR3 protein comes from TCRdb applying MiXCR to the 5' RACE reads. The repertoire includes around 20,000 distinct CDR3 sequences, over 9% of them detected once, and around 10% sits in the top ten. Sequenced input: blood. The receptors stem from an adult in good health.

This clonotype was observed a handful of times. The chain combines TRBV14 with TRBJ2-1; 7 nucleotides agree with TRBD2. The CDR3 sequence is 16 residues long. J lost 7 bases, V lost 3 bases, and 12 bases had no gene match. In germline, CDR1 is SGHDN, CDR2 FVKESK. The CDR3 protein is CASSHRRGVVLNEQFF. The CDR3 coding sequence is TGTGCCAGCAGCCACCGCCGGGGGGTGGTTTTAAATGAGCAGTTCTTC. Full variable domain (missing parts from reference TRBV14 and TRBJ2-1): EAGVTQFPSHSVIEKGQTVTLRCDPISGHDNLYWYRRVMGKEIKFLLHFVKESKQDESGMPNNRFLAERTGGTYSTLKVQPAELEDSGVYFCASSHRRGVVLNEQFFGPGTRLTVL.

Many counts were recorded for this clonotype. V usage is TRBV6-6 and J usage is TRBJ1-1, with a tentative D call TRBD1 (5 bases). V was trimmed by 8 bases and J by 5 bases, leaving 15 bases between them. The CDR3 loop spans 13 amino acids. The germline V gene encodes CDR1 MNHNY and CDR2 SVGAGI (reference sequence). CDR3 bases: TGTGCCAGCCGCATAACAGGAGGGACTGAAGCTTTCTTT. Translation gives CASRITGGTEAFF.

The CDR3 DNA reads as TGTGCCAGCAGTGAACCCGACGGGGGAAGGGAGACCCAGTACTTC. Its protein product is CASSEPDGGRETQYF. V usage is TRBV25-1 and J usage is TRBJ2-5, with D possibly TRBD2 on 6 matching bases. Germline CDR1 is MGHDK and CDR2 is SYGVNS. CDR3 size: 15 residues. V was clipped by 2 bases and J by 5 bases, with 15 bases between them.

This clonotype was counted between two and nine times. V and J are TRBV3-1 and TRBJ2-7; TRBD2 agrees at 10 bases. The V segment lost 3 bases and the J segment 2 bases; nucleotides outside the gene matches: 10. Germline loops: CDR1 LGHDT, CDR2 YNNKEL (reference sequence). The CDR3 length is 17 residues. Written as DNA, the CDR3 is TGTGCCAGCAGCCACTATTCTAGCGGGGGTTCCCCCTACGAGCAGTACTTC. Encoded protein: CASSHYSSGGSPYEQYF.

Sample share makes this clonotype medium-sized (0.01 to 0.1%). The chain employs TRBV5-1 and TRBJ2-2; D possibly corresponds to TRBD1 (6 bases). Trimming shortened V by 1 base and J by 0 bases, and 16 bases separated the two germline ends. The germline CDR1 and CDR2 sequences are SGHRS and YFSETQ. The CDR3 loop spans 18 amino acids. The CDR3: CASSLSSWGPANTGELFF. CDR3 bases: TGCGCCAGCAGCTTGAGTTCGTGGGGGCCAGCGAACACCGGGGAGCTGTTTTTT.

This rearrangement joins TRBV11-2 to TRBJ2-5, with 9 nucleotides matching TRBD1. Germline loops: CDR1 SGHAT, CDR2 FQNNGV. This CDR3 region has 15 residues. Trimming took 5 bases from V and 5 from J; bases not matched to a gene: 9. The CDR3 reads CASSLWDREEETQYF. The CDR3 DNA is TGTGCCAGCAGCCTCTGGGACAGGGAGGAGGAGACCCAGTACTTC.

The V and J genes are TRBV6-5 and TRBJ1-5; 7 positions match TRBD1. Trimming cost V 7 bases and J 4 bases; bases outside gene matches: 4. There are 13 residues in the CDR3. Germline CDR1 reads MNHEY; CDR2 reads SVGAGI. The CDR3 coding sequence is TGTGCCAGCACGGACAGGTTTAATCAGCCCCAGCATTTT. Protein product: CASTDRFNQPQHF.

This clonotype counts as medium-sized. The V gene is TRBV5-1, the J gene TRBJ2-3; either TRBD1 or TRBD2 may supply D (5 bases each). Trimming took 0 bases from V and 0 from J, leaving 11 bases between them. CDR3 length: 16 residues. Germline V gives CDR1 SGHRS, CDR2 YFSETQ. The CDR3 spells CASSLVSGASTDTQYF. The CDR3 DNA is TGCGCCAGCAGCTTGGTATCCGGGGCTAGCACAGATACGCAGTATTTT.

On this clonotype itself: Its ends do not fully match the called genes, so a read error is possible. The chain recombines TRBV6-2 or TRBV6-3 with TRBJ2-2; 10 nucleotides align to TRBD1. This CDR3 has 14 residues. The V gene's germline CDR1 is MNHEY and CDR2 SVGEGT. The CDR3 loop is CASSYSGRTGGLFF. The CDR3 nucleotides are TGTGCCAGCAGTTACTCCGGCCGGACAGGGGGGCTGTTTTTT.

This chain connects TRBV30 to TRBJ1-1, with 7 bases lining up with TRBD1. Per the germline V gene, CDR1 is GTSNPN and CDR2 is SVGIG (reference sequence). The CDR3 runs to 17 residues. V lost 5 bases to trimming and J lost 1 base; unmatched junction nucleotides: 16. CDR3: CAWGKPGGGVWNTEAFF. The CDR3 region has the DNA TGTGCCTGGGGGAAACCAGGGGGTGGCGTATGGAACACTGAAGCTTTCTTT.

This clonotype rates as medium-sized. The V and J genes are TRBV7-9 and TRBJ1-1, with D perhaps matching TRBD1 (6 bases). Germline lookup yields CDR1 SEHNR and CDR2 FQNEAQ (reference sequence). Trimming removed 3 bases from V and 1 base from J, with 9 bases in between. The CDR3 is made up of 14 amino acids. Here the CDR3 reads CASSLAGANTEAFF. In DNA, the CDR3 is TGTGCCAGCAGCTTGGCGGGGGCGAACACTGAAGCTTTCTTT.

In its sample, this clonotype was seen many times. The CDR3 nucleotides read TGCAGTGTCTCGAGAGTGATAGAGAACACTGAAGCTTTCTTT. Protein: CSVSRVIENTEAFF. The genes are TRBV20-1 and TRBJ1-1; D not resolved. The CDR3 loop spans 14 amino acids. V was cut by 7 bases and J by 1 base, with 16 bases left in between. Germline V gene sequence: CDR1 DFQATT, CDR2 SNEGSKA (reference sequence).

This clonotype was counted ten times or more. The rearrangement joins TRBV28 to TRBJ1-1; a weak D match, TRBD1 (5 bases). Looked up from germline, CDR1 is MDHEN and CDR2 is SYDVKM. The germline V and J ends were trimmed by 5 bases and 7 bases, with 11 bases remaining between them. This CDR3 is built from 12 residues. CDR3 region: CASSRDFGEAFF. The CDR3 nucleotides are TGTGCCAGCAGTCGGGACTTTGGTGAAGCTTTCTTT. The full variable domain, completed using reference TRBV28 and TRBJ1-1, is DVKVTQSSRYLVKRTGEKVFLECVQDMDHENMFWYRQDPGLGLRLIYFSYDVKMKEKGDIPEGYSVSREKKERFSLILESASTNQTSMYLCASSRDFGEAFFGQGTRLTVV.

A few counts support this clonotype. The chain is built from TRBV2 and TRBJ1-1; D is undetermined. CDR1 is SNHLY and CDR2 is FYNNEI in the germline V gene. The V and J ends lost 7 bases and 1 base respectively, with 10 bases between them. The CDR3 sequence is 13 residues long. For the CDR3, the DNA is TGTGCCAGCAAGACTAACGAGAACACTGAAGCTTTCTTT. This encodes CASKTNENTEAFF.

The chain has TRBV18 and TRBJ1-1; 7 bases line up with TRBD1. Germline V CDR1 and CDR2: KGHSH, LQKENI. The trim removed 4 bases at V and 5 bases at J, leaving 7 bases unmatched. This CDR3 comprises 14 residues. CDR3 residues: CASSQGQTKTEAFF. The CDR3 bases are TGTGCCAGCTCACAGGGACAGACAAAAACTGAAGCTTTCTTT.

This clonotype rates as medium-sized (0.01 to 0.1%). The genes are TRBV29-1 and TRBJ2-1, with 7 nucleotides matching TRBD1. Germline V CDR1 and CDR2: SQVTM, ANQGSEA. CDR3 length equals 13 residues. V shed 5 bases and J 3 bases; nucleotides not matched to a gene: 4. DNA for the CDR3: TGCAGCGTTTCCGGACAGGTCTACAATGAGCAGTTCTTC. The encoded protein is CSVSGQVYNEQFF.

This clonotype was recorded at least ten times. This sequence joins TRBV11-2 and TRBJ1-3; D is unresolved. This CDR3 is 13 amino acids long. Trimming removed 0 bases from V and 7 bases from J, with 7 bases in between. Germline-derived CDR1 and CDR2 are SGHAT and FQNNGV. In nucleotides, the CDR3 is TGTGCCAGCAGCTTAGAGTGGCGGAACACCATATATTTT. Translated: CASSLEWRNTIYF.

By proportion, this clonotype is medium-sized. The chain uses TRBV2 and TRBJ1-1; 8 positions agree with TRBD1. CDR3 length: 16 amino acids. Per germline, CDR1 SNHLY and CDR2 FYNNEI. The V segment lost 3 bases and the J segment 5 bases; nucleotides outside the gene matches: 11. The CDR3 sequence: CASSDTERTGWTEAFF. The CDR3 nucleotides read TGTGCCAGCAGTGACACCGAAAGGACAGGGTGGACTGAAGCTTTCTTT. Filled out from reference TRBV2 and TRBJ1-1, the complete variable domain reads EPEVTQTPSHQVTQMGQEVILRCVPISNHLYFYWYRQILGQKVEFLVSFYNNEISEKSEIFDDQFSVERPDGSNFTLKIRSTKLEDSAMYFCASSDTERTGWTEAFFGQGTRLTVV.

This clonotype is classed as medium-sized. The chain couples TRBV3-1 to TRBJ2-7; 9 bases are shared with TRBD1. Germline CDR1 LGHDT, CDR2 YNNKEL (reference sequence). V trimming: 4 bases; J trimming: 5 bases; junction bases outside the gene matches: 12. This CDR3 comprises 16 residues. CDR3 bases: TGTGCCAGCAGCCGAAACAGGGGGCGCAGTCCCAACGAGCAGTACTTC. Amino acid sequence: CASSRNRGRSPNEQYF.